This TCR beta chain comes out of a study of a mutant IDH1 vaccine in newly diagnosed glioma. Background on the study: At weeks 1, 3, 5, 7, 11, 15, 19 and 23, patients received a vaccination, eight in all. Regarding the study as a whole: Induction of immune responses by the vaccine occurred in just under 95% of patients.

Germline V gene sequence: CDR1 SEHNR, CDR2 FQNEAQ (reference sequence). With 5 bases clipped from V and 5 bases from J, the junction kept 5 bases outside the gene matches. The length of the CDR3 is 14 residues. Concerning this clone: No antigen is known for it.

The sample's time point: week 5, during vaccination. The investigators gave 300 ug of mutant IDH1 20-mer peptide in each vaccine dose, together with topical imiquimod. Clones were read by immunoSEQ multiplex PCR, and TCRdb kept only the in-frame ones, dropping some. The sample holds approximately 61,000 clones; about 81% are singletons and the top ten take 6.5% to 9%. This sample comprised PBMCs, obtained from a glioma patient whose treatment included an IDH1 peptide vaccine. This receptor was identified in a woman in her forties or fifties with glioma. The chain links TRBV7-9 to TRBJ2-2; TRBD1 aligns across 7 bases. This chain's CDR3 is CASSLDRLTGELFF. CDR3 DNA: TGTGCCAGCAGCCTGGACAGGTTAACCGGGGAGCTGTTTTTT.